A single sample is the source of the 19 T cell receptor beta chains below, sequenced in a study of blood T cells in healthy people across ages. With a J-beta primer mix and a sample-barcoded 5' primer, a second PCR ran about 7 to 12 cycles. MiXCR, applied by TCRdb to the 5' RACE reads, yields one record per CDR3 protein. The table shows some 370,000 distinct CDR3 sequences, with 45% to 65% occurring only once. Material for sequencing was blood. The receptor source for this set is a man aged 60 to 69 in good health.

A single count supports this clonotype. J is TRBJ1-2 and V is TRBV6-5; perhaps TRBD1 as D (6 bases). Trimming took off 8 bases at V and 3 bases at J, with 16 bases between the two ends. Germline V CDR1 and CDR2: MNHEY, SVGAGI. CDR3 length: 14 residues. Here the CDR3 reads CASARAGADYGYTF. CDR3 nucleotides: TGTGCCAGCGCCAGGGCAGGGGCGGACTATGGCTACACCTTC.

The chain combines TRBV7-6 with TRBJ2-1; 13 nucleotides align to TRBD2. CDR1 is SGHVS and CDR2 is FNYEAQ in the germline V gene. The CDR3 length is 15 residues. V was clipped by 3 bases and J by 7 bases; unmatched bases: 3. CDR3: CASSLTSGGPNEQFF. In DNA, the CDR3 is TGTGCCAGCAGCTTGACTAGCGGGGGGCCAAATGAGCAGTTCTTC.

The chain recombines TRBV12-3 or TRBV12-4 with TRBJ2-1; a weak D match, TRBD2 (6 bases). Trimming shortened V by 5 bases and J by 13 bases, and 24 bases separated the two germline ends. This CDR3 comprises 15 residues. In nucleotides, the CDR3 is TGTGCCAGCAGTACTAACCGACTAGTTCCAGAGACCCAGTTCTTC. Residues: CASSTNRLVPETQFF.

This clonotype was counted a few times. The J gene is TRBJ2-4, the V gene TRBV6-5; weak D call: TRBD1 (6 bases). CDR3 size: 20 residues. CDR1 is MNHEY, CDR2 SVGAGI, per germline. Trimming removed 2 bases at V and 2 bases at J, with 25 bases between. The DNA of the CDR3 is TGTGCCAGCAGTTACGGGGGCGGTTCCGGGACACCGTCTCCCAAAAACATTCAGTACTTC. Translating it yields CASSYGGGSGTPSPKNIQYF.

This clonotype was picked up a small number of times. The J gene is TRBJ2-1, the V gene TRBV5-1, with D possibly being TRBD1 (6 bases). Trimming cost V 0 bases and J 1 base, with 20 bases left between them. Germline V gives CDR1 SGHRS, CDR2 YFSETQ. This CDR3 is built from 19 residues. The CDR3 loop is CASSLGPGVKVGSYNEQFF. The CDR3 nucleotides read TGCGCCAGCAGCTTGGGTCCAGGGGTTAAGGTGGGATCCTACAATGAGCAGTTCTTC.

The gene calls are TRBV7-2 and TRBJ2-5; 10 bases agree with TRBD2. The better agreement between TRBJ2-7 and the DNA end casts doubt on the J call. The CDR3 extends over 16 amino acids. From germline, CDR1 is SGHTA and CDR2 FQGNSA. CDR3 sequence: CASSSWGVAGGYEQYF. Written as DNA, the CDR3 is TGTGCCAGCAGCTCCTGGGGGGTAGCGGGGGGCTACGAGCAGTACTTC.

The sample holds many counts of this clonotype. J is TRBJ2-4 and V is TRBV27, with D perhaps TRBD1 (7 bases). CDR3 size: 13 residues. Per germline, CDR1 MNHEY and CDR2 SMNVEV (reference sequence). V was cut by 6 bases and J by 7 bases, with 13 bases left in between. CDR3 in amino acids: CASSSTGRNIQYF. The DNA of the CDR3 is TGTGCCAGCAGCTCGACAGGGAGGAACATTCAGTACTTC.

Only one count was recorded for this clonotype. No conserved phenylalanine or tryptophan ends this CDR3, so it is likely a read error. The chain joins TRBV4-2 to TRBJ2-5, with 12 bases aligning to TRBD2. The germline CDR1 and CDR2 sequences are LGHNA and YNFKEQ. This CDR3 spans 18 amino acids. The J segment lost 2 bases and the V segment lost 0 bases, leaving 7 bases of the junction unmatched. The CDR3 DNA is TGTGCCAGCAGCCAAGATTCGACTAGCGGGGGTCGGCAAGAGACCCAGTACTTA. It is translated as CASSQDSTSGGRQETQYL.

The chain recombines TRBV7-2 with TRBJ2-7, with D unclear. The CDR3 runs 14 residues. The V end lost 1 base, the J end lost 1 base, and 8 bases lay between the germline ends. CDR1 SGHTA and CDR2 FQGNSA come from the germline V gene. In nucleotides, the CDR3 is TGTGCCAGCAGCTTAGAGAGGCGTTCCTACGAGCAGTACTTC. As protein: CASSLERRSYEQYF.

This clonotype was counted only a few times. The chain is built from TRBV3-1 and TRBJ2-6; D tentatively fits TRBD1 or TRBD2 (5 bases each). The CDR3 extends over 21 amino acids. Trimming took off 0 bases at V and 0 bases at J, with 21 bases between the two ends. In germline, CDR1 is LGHDT, CDR2 YNNKEL (reference sequence). CDR3 sequence reads: CASSQDAGGIRPGSGANVLTF. Here the CDR3 DNA reads TGTGCCAGCAGCCAAGATGCTGGGGGAATCAGGCCGGGCTCTGGGGCCAACGTCCTGACTTTC. Together with reference TRBV3-1 and TRBJ2-6, the CDR3 gives the full variable domain: DTAVSQTPKYLVTQMGNDKSIKCEQNLGHDTMYWYKQDSKKFLKIMFSYNNKELIINETVPNRFSPKSPDKAHLNLHINSLELGDSAVYFCASSQDAGGIRPGSGANVLTFGAGSRLTVL.

The chain combines TRBV12-3 or TRBV12-4 with TRBJ1-1; TRBD1 aligns across 7 bases. The CDR3 length is 15 residues. V shed 5 bases, J shed 0 bases, and the junction held 6 bases outside the gene matches. The DNA of the CDR3 is TGTGCCAGCAGTACCCAGGGGGGCTTGAACACTGAAGCTTTCTTT. Translating it yields CASSTQGGLNTEAFF.

J is TRBJ2-7 and V is TRBV5-1; D is ambiguous. Trimming cost V 3 bases and J 1 base, with 14 bases left between them. Germline lookup yields CDR1 SGHRS and CDR2 YFSETQ. The CDR3 contains 15 residues. CDR3 in DNA: TGCGCCAGCAGCTCCCGACCCGGTACTTCCTACGAGCAGTACTTC. As protein: CASSSRPGTSYEQYF.

The chain joins TRBV2 to TRBJ2-7; no definite D call. Between the trimmed V and J ends, which lost 6 bases and 4 bases, there was a span of 10 bases. This CDR3 region has 12 residues. Germline V gives CDR1 SNHLY, CDR2 FYNNEI. The CDR3 DNA sequence: TGTGCCAGCAGCCCCCGGTTTTACGAGCAGTACTTC. Translation gives CASSPRFYEQYF.

The CDR3 loop is CACLGTGFSYEQYF. The CDR3 DNA sequence: TGTGCCTGCCTCGGGACAGGGTTCTCCTACGAGCAGTACTTC. V and J are TRBV30 and TRBJ2-7, with 9 bases that match TRBD1. After removal of 6 bases from V and 0 bases from J, the junction contained 6 bases not matched to a gene. CDR3 size: 14 residues. CDR1 and CDR2 (germline): GTSNPN, SVGIG (reference sequence).

This clonotype was recorded only once. This sequence joins TRBV5-1 and TRBJ1-2; tentatively, D is TRBD1 (5 bases). Trimming removed 0 bases from V and 7 bases from J, with 19 bases in between. Germline V gene data show CDR1 as SGHRS and CDR2 as YFSETQ. The CDR3 is made up of 16 amino acids. The CDR3 DNA sequence: TGCGCCAGCAGCTTGGGCGGGACCGCCCAAACGGGTGGCTACACCTTC. Encoded protein: CASSLGGTAQTGGYTF.

The chain links TRBV7-9 to TRBJ2-4; 7 bases match TRBD2. The end of the DNA aligns better with TRBJ2-7, so the J call may be wrong. Germline CDR1 reads SEHNR; CDR2 reads FQNEAQ (reference sequence). The CDR3 sequence is 13 residues long. The CDR3 loop is CASSAVREVEQYF. The CDR3 nucleotides read TGTGCCAGCAGCGCCGTCCGGGAGGTCGAGCAGTACTTC.

The chain has TRBV3-1 and TRBJ1-2, with 8 bases that match TRBD1. The CDR3 runs 13 residues. Germline assignment: CDR1 LGHDT and CDR2 YNNKEL (reference sequence). V shed 6 bases and J 3 bases; nucleotides not matched to a gene: 3. The CDR3 DNA is TGTGCCAGCAGGCAACAGGGGGACTATGGCTACACCTTC. Encoded protein: CASRQQGDYGYTF.

As regards this clonotype: At one end the junction does not follow the germline gene, possibly because of a read error. The CDR3, as DNA: TGTGCCAGCAGTGACTCGAGTCTGGAAGAGCAGTACTTC. Its translation is CASSDSSLEEQYF. This chain uses TRBV6-2 or TRBV6-3 with TRBJ2-7; the D is unclear. The CDR3 contains 13 residues. Per the germline V gene, CDR1 is MNHEY and CDR2 is SVGEGT.

The J gene is TRBJ2-1, the V gene TRBV29-1; tentative D call: TRBD1 (5 bases). With 1 base removed from V and 3 bases from J, the gap between germline ends came to 10 bases. Germline V lookup: CDR1 SQVTM, CDR2 ANQGSEA. This CDR3 is built from 14 residues. The CDR3: CSVEARDIYNEQFF. The CDR3 DNA is TGCAGCGTTGAAGCCAGGGATATCTACAATGAGCAGTTCTTC.